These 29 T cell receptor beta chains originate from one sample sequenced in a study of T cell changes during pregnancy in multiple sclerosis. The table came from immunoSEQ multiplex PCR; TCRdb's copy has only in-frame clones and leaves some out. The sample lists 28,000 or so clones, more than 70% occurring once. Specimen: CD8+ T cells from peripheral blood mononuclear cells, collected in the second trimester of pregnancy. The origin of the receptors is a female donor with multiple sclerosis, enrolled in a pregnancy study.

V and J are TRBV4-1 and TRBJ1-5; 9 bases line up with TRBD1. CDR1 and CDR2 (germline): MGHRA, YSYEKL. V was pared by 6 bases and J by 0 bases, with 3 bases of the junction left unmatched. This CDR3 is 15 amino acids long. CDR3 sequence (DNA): TGCGCCAGCAGGGGGACAGGGAATAGCAATCAGCCCCAGCATTTT. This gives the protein CASRGTGNSNQPQHF.

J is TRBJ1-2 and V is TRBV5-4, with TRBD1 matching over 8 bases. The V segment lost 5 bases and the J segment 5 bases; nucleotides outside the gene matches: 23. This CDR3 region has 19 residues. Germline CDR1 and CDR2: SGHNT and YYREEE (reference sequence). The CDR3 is CASSPLPQDRVDSRYGYTF. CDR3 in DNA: TGTGCCAGCAGTCCCCTGCCGCAGGACAGGGTAGATTCGAGATATGGCTACACCTTC.

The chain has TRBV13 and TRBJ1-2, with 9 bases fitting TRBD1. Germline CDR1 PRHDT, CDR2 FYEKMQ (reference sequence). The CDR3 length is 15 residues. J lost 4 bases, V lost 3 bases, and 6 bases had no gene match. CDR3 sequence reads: CASSFGQGLIYGYTF. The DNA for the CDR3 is TGTGCCAGCAGCTTCGGACAGGGGTTAATCTATGGCTACACCTTC. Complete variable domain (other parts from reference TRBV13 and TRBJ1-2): AAGVIQSPRHLIKEKRETATLKCYPIPRHDTVYWYQQGPGQDPQFLISFYEKMQSDKGSIPDRFSAQQFSDYHSELNMSSLELGDSALYFCASSFGQGLIYGYTFGSGTRLTVV.

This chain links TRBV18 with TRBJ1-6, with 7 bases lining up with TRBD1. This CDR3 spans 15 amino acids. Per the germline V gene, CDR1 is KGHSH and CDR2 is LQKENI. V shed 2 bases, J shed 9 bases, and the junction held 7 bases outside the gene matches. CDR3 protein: CASSPSGQQVSPLHF. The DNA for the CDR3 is TGTGCCAGCTCACCATCGGGACAGCAAGTTTCACCCCTCCACTTT. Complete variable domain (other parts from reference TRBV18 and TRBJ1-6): NAGVMQNPRHLVRRRGQEARLRCSPMKGHSHVYWYRQLPEEGLKFMVYLQKENIIDESGMPKERFSAEFPKEGPSILRIQQVVRGDSAAYFCASSPSGQQVSPLHFGNGTRLTVT.

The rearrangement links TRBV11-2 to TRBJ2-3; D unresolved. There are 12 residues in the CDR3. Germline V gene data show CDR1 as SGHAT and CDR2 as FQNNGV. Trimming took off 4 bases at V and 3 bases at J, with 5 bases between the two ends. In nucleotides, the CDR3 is TGTGCCAGCAGCTGGGCGACAGATACGCAGTATTTT. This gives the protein CASSWATDTQYF.

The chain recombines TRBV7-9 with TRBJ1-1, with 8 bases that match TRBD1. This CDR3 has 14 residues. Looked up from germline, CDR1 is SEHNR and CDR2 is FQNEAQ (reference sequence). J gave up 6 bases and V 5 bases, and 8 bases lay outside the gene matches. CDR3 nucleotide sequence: TGTGCCAGCAGCCTCTACAGGGGGGGGTCTGAAGCTTTCTTT. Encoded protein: CASSLYRGGSEAFF.

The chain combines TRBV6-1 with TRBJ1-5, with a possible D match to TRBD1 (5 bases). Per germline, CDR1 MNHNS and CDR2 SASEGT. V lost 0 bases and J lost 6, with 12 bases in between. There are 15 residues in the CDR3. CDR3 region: CASSEADQGGQPQHF. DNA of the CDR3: TGTGCCAGCAGTGAAGCTGACCAGGGTGGTCAGCCCCAGCATTTT.

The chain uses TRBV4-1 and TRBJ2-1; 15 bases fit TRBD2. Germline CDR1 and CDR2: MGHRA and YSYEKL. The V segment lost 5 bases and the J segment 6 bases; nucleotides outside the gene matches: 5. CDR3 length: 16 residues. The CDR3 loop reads CASSKGLAGGLNEQFF. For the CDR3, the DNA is TGCGCCAGCAGCAAGGGACTAGCGGGGGGCCTCAATGAGCAGTTCTTC.

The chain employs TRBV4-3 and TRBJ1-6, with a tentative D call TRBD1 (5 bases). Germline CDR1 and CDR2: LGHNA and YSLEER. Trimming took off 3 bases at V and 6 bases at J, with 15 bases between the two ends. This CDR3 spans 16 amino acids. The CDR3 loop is CASSQVTGAFNSPLHF. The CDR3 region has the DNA TGCGCCAGCAGCCAGGTTACAGGTGCCTTTAATTCACCCCTCCACTTT.

Here the CDR3 DNA reads TGTGCCAGCAGTGAAGGTGGGGCAGCCTTATATGGCTACACCTTC. Its translation: CASSEGGAALYGYTF. The chain uses TRBV2 and TRBJ1-2; D might be TRBD1 (5 bases). The germline V gene encodes CDR1 SNHLY and CDR2 FYNNEI. The CDR3 has 15 amino acids. V lost 1 base and J lost 5, with 14 bases in between. Using reference TRBV2 and TRBJ1-2 for the parts outside the CDR3, the full variable domain is EPEVTQTPSHQVTQMGQEVILRCVPISNHLYFYWYRQILGQKVEFLVSFYNNEISEKSEIFDDQFSVERPDGSNFTLKIRSTKLEDSAMYFCASSEGGAALYGYTFGSGTRLTVV.

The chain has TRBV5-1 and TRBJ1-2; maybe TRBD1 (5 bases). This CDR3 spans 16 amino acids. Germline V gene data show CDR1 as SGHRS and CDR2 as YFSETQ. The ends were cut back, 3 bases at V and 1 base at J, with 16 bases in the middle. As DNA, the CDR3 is TGCGCCAGCAGCTACGGACAAGGGCAGGTTAACTATGGCTACACCTTC. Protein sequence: CASSYGQGQVNYGYTF.

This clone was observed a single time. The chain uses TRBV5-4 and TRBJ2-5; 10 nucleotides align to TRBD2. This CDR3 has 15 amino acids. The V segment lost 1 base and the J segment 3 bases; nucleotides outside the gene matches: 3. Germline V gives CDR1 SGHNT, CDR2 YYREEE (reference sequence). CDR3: CASSLSGLAKETQYF. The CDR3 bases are TGTGCCAGCAGCTTGTCGGGACTAGCGAAAGAGACCCAGTACTTC. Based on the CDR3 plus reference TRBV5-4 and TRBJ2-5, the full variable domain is ETGVTQSPTHLIKTRGQQVTLRCSSQSGHNTVSWYQQALGQGPQFIFQYYREEENGRGNFPPRFSGLQFPNYSSELNVNALELDDSALYLCASSLSGLAKETQYFGPGTRLLVL.

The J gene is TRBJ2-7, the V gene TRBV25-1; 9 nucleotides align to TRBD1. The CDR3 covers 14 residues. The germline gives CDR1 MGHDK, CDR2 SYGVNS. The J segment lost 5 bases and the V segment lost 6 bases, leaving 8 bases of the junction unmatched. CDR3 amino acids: CASRPGQGFNEQYF. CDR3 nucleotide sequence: TGTGCCAGCAGACCGGGACAGGGATTCAACGAGCAGTACTTC.

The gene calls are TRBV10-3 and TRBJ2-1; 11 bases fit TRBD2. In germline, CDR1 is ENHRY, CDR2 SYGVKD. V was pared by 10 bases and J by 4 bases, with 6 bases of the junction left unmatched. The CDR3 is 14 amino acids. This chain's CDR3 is CATDGTSGYNEQFF. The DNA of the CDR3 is TGTGCCACGGACGGGACTAGCGGTTACAATGAGCAGTTCTTC.

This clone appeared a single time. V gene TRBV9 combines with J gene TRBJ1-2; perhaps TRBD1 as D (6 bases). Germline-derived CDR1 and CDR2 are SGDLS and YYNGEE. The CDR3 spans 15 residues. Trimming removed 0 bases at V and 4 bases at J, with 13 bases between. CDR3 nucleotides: TGTGCCAGCAGCGTAGCGGACAGTATCCTCTATGGCTACACCTTC. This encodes CASSVADSILYGYTF.

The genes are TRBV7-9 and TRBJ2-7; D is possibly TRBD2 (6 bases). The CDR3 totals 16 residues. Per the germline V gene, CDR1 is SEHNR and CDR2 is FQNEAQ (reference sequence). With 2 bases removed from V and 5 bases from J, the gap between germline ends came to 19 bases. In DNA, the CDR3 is TGTGCCAGCAGCTTACCACGGGGGTATGGTAACCACGAGCAGTACTTC. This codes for CASSLPRGYGNHEQYF.

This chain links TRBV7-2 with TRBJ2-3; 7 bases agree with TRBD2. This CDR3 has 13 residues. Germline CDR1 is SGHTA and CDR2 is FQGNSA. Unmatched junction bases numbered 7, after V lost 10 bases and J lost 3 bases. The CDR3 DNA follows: TGTGCCATTGTACGGGGGGTAACAGATACGCAGTATTTT. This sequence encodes CAIVRGVTDTQYF. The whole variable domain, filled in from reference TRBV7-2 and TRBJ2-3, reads GAGVSQSPSNKVTEKGKDVELRCDPISGHTALYWYRQSLGQGLEFLIYFQGNSAPDKSGLPSDRFSAERTGGSVSTLTIQRTQQEDSAVYLCAIVRGVTDTQYFGPGTRLTVL.

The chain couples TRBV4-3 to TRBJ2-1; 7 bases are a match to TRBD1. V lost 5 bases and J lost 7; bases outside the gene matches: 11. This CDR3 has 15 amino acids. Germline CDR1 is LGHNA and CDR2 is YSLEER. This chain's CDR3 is CASSTGTAIKNEQFF. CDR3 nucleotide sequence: TGCGCCAGCAGCACCGGGACAGCAATAAAAAATGAGCAGTTCTTC.

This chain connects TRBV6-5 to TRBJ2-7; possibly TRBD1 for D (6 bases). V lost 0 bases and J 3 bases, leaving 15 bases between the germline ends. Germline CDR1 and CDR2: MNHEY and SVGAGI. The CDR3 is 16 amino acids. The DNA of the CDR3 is TGTGCCAGCAGTTACTCAACAGGGCAACTAAACTACGAGCAGTACTTC. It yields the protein CASSYSTGQLNYEQYF.

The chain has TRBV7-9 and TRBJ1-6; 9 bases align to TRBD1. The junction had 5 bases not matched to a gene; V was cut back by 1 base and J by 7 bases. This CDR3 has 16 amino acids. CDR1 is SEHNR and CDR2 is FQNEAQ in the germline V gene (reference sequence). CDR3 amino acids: CASSLGGQGANSPLHF. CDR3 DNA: TGTGCCAGCAGCTTAGGGGGACAGGGAGCGAATTCACCCCTCCACTTT.

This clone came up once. The CDR3 DNA sequence: TGTGCCTGGAGTGACGGAGGGACTGAAGCTTTCTTT. Its translation is CAWSDGGTEAFF. The rearrangement joins TRBV30 to TRBJ1-1, with no clear D. Trimming took off 1 base at V and 5 bases at J, with 8 bases between the two ends. CDR3 size: 12 residues. The germline gives CDR1 GTSNPN, CDR2 SVGIG (reference sequence).

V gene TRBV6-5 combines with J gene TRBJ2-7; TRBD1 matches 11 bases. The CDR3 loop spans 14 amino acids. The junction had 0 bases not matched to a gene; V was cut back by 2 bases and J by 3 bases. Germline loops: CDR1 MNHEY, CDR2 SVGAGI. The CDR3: CASSYGTGGYEQYF. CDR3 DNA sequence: TGTGCCAGCAGTTACGGGACAGGGGGCTACGAGCAGTACTTC.

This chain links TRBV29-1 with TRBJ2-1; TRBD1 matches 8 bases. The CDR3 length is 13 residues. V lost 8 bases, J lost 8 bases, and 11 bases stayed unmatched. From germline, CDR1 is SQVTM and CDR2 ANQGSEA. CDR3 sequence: CSTRRQGLDEQFF. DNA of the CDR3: TGCAGCACTAGGAGACAGGGGCTTGATGAGCAGTTCTTC.

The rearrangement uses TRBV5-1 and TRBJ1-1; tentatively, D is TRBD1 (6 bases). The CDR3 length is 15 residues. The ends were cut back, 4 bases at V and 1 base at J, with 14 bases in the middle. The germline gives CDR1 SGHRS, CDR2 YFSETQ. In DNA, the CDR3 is TGCGCCAGCAGCCTAGAACTGACAGGGAACACTGAAGCTTTCTTT. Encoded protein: CASSLELTGNTEAFF.

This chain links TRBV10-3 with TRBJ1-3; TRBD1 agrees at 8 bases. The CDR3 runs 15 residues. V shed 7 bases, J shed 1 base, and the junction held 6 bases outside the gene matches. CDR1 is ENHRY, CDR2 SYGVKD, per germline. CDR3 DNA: TGTGCCATCATGAGGACAGGGAAGTCTGGAAACACCATATATTTT. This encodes CAIMRTGKSGNTIYF.

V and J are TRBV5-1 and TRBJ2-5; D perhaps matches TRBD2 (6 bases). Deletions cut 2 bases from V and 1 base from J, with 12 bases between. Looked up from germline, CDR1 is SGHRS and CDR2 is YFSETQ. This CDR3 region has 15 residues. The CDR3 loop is CASSFGGGPQETQYF. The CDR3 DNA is TGCGCCAGCAGCTTTGGGGGAGGTCCCCAAGAGACCCAGTACTTC.

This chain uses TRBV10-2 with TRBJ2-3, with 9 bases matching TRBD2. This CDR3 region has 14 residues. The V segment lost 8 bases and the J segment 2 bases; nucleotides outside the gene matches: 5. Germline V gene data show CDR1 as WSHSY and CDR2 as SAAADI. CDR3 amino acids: CASARLADTDTQYF. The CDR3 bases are TGCGCCAGCGCTAGACTAGCGGACACAGATACGCAGTATTTT.

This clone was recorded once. CDR3 in amino acids: CAWSFGKNTGELFF. DNA for the CDR3: TGTGCCTGGAGTTTTGGCAAGAACACCGGGGAGCTGTTTTTT. The rearrangement links TRBV30 to TRBJ2-2; D remains unclear. The CDR3 runs 14 residues. The V end lost 2 bases, the J end lost 1 base, and 8 bases lay between the germline ends. The germline V gene encodes CDR1 GTSNPN and CDR2 SVGIG (reference sequence).

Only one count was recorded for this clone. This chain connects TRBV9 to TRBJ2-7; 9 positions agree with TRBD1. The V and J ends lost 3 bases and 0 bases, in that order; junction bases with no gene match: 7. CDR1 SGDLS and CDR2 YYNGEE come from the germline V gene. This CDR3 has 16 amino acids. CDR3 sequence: CASSGGTGFSSYEQYF. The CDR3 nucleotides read TGTGCCAGCAGCGGGGGGACAGGGTTTAGCTCCTACGAGCAGTACTTC. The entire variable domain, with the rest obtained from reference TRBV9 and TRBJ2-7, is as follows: DSGVTQTPKHLITATGQRVTLRCSPRSGDLSVYWYQQSLDQGLQFLIQYYNGEERAKGNILERFSAQQFPDLHSELNLSSLELGDSALYFCASSGGTGFSSYEQYFGPGTRLTVT.